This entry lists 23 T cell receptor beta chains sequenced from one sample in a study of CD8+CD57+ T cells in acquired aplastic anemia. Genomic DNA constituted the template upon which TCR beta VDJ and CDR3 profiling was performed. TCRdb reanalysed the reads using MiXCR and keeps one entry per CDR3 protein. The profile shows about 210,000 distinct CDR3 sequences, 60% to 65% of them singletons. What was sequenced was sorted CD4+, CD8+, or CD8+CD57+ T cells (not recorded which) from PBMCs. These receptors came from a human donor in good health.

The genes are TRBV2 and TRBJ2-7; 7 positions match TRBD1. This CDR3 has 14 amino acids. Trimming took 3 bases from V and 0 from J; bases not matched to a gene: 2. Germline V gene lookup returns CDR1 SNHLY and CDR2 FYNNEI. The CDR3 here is CASSDWTGSYEQYF. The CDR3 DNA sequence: TGTGCCAGCAGTGATTGGACAGGCTCCTACGAGCAGTACTTC.

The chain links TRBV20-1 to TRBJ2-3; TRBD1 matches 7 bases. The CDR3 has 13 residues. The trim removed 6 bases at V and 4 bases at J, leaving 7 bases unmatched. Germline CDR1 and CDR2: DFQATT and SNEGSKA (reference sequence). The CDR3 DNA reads TGCAGTGCCCGACAGGGAAGCGCAGATACGCAGTATTTT. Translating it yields CSARQGSADTQYF.

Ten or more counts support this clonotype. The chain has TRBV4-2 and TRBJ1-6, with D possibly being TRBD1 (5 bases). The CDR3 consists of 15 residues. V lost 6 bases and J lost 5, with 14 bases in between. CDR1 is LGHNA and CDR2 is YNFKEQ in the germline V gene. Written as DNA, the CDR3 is TGTGCCAGCAGAGACGGGACGGATAATAATTCACCCCTCCACTTT. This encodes CASRDGTDNNSPLHF.

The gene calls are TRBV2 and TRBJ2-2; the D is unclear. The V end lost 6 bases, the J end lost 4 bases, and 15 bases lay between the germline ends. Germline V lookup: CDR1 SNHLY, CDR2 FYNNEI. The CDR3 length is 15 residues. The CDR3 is CASRGRDIGTGELFF. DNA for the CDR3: TGTGCCAGCAGAGGCCGAGATATCGGCACCGGGGAGCTGTTTTTT.

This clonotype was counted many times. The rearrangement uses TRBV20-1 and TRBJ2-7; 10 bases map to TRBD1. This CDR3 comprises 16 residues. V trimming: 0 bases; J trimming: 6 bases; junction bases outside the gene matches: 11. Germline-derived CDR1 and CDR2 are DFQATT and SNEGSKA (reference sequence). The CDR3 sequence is CSARDYQGQGFFEQYF. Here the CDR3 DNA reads TGCAGTGCTAGAGATTATCAGGGACAGGGGTTCTTCGAGCAGTACTTC.

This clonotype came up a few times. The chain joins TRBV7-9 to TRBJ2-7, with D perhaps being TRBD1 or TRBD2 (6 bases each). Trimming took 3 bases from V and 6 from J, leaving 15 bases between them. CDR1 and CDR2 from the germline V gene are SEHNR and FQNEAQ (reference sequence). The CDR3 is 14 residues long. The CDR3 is CASSLAGGLVEQYF. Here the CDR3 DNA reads TGTGCCAGCAGCTTGGCCGGGGGCCTAGTCGAGCAGTACTTC.

CDR3 amino acids: CASSLEGDWRSTDTQYF. CDR3 nucleotide sequence: TGTGCCAGCAGCTTAGAGGGGGATTGGCGGAGCACAGATACGCAGTATTTT. The chain recombines TRBV7-2 with TRBJ2-3; possibly TRBD1 for D (6 bases). From germline, CDR1 is SGHTA and CDR2 FQGNSA. The length of the CDR3 is 17 residues. V gave up 1 base and J gave up 0 bases, with 14 bases separating them.

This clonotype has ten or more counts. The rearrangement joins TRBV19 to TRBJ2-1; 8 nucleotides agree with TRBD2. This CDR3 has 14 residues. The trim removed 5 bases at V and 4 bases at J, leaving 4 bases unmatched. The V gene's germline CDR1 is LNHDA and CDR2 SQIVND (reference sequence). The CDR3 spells CASSGLAGYNEQFF. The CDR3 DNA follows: TGTGCCAGTAGTGGATTAGCGGGATACAATGAGCAGTTCTTC.

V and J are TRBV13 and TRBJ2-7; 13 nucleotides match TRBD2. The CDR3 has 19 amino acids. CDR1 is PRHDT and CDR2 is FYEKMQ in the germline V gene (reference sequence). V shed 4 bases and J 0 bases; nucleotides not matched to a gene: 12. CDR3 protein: CASSSWTSGGDAHSYEQYF. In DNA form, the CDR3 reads TGTGCCAGCAGCTCCTGGACTAGCGGGGGAGACGCCCACTCCTACGAGCAGTACTTC.

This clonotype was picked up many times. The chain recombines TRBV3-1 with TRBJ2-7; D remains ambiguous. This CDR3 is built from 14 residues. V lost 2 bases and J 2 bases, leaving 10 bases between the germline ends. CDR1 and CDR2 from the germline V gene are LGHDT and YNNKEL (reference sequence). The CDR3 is CASSQLGGAYEQYF. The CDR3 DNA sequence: TGTGCCAGCAGCCAATTGGGTGGAGCCTACGAGCAGTACTTC.

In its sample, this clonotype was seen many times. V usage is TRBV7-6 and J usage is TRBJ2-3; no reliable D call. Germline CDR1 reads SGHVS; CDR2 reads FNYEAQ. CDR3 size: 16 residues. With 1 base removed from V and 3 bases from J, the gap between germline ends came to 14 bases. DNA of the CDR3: TGTGCCAGCAGCTTAGGGCACCATCTGGGGACAGATACGCAGTATTTT. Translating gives CASSLGHHLGTDTQYF.

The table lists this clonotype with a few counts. The DNA for the CDR3 is TGCAGTGCTCCACCCGGCACAGGAAATGAGCAGTTCTTC. Its protein is CSAPPGTGNEQFF. The rearrangement links TRBV20-1 to TRBJ2-1; the D gene is possibly TRBD1 (5 bases). Germline V gene data show CDR1 as DFQATT and CDR2 as SNEGSKA (reference sequence). The CDR3 sequence is 13 residues long. The V and J ends lost 5 bases and 7 bases respectively, with 15 bases between them.

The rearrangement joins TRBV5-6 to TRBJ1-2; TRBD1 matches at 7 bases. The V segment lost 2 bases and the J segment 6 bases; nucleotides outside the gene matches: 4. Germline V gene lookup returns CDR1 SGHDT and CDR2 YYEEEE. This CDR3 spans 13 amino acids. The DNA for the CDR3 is TGTGCCAGCAGCTTCGGACAGGCAGATGGCTACACCTTC. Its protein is CASSFGQADGYTF.

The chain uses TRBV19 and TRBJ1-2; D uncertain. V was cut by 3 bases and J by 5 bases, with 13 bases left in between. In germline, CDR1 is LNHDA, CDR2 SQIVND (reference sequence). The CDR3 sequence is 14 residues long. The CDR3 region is CASSIQPVGYGYTF. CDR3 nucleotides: TGTGCCAGTAGTATTCAGCCCGTCGGTTATGGCTACACCTTC.

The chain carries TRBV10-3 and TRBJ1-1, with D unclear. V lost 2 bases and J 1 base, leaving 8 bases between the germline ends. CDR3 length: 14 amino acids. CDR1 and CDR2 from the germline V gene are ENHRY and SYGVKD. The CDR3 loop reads CAISERAENTEAFF. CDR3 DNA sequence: TGTGCCATCAGTGAGAGAGCTGAGAACACTGAAGCTTTCTTT.

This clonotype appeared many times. The CDR3 sequence is CASSSGGTIYF. CDR3 DNA sequence: TGTGCCAGCAGCTCGGGGGGCACCATATATTTT. V and J are TRBV27 and TRBJ1-3, with TRBD1 as a possible D gene (5 bases). CDR1 is MNHEY and CDR2 is SMNVEV in the germline V gene (reference sequence). The CDR3 covers 11 residues. V was shortened by 6 bases and J by 9 bases, with 9 bases between the two germline ends.

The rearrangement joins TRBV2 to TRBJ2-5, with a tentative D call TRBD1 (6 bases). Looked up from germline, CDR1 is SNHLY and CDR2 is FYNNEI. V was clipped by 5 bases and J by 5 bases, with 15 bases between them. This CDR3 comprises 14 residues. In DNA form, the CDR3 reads TGTGCCAGCAGTAGGAACAGGGTTGTGGAGACCCAGTACTTC. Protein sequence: CASSRNRVVETQYF.

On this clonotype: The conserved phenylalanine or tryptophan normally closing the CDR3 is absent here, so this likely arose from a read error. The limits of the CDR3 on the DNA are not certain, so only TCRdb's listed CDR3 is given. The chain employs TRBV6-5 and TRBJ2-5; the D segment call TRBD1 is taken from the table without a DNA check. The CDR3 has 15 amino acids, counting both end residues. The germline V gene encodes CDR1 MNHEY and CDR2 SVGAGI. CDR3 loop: CASRLGQGYGYTFGS.

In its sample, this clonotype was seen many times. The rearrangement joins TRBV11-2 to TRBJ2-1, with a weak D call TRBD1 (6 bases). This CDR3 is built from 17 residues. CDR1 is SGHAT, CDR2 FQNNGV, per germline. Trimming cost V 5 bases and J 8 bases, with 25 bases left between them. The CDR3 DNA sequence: TGTGCCAGCAGCCGTGACCCGGGACACGCACGGTGGGATGAGCAGTTCTTC. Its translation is CASSRDPGHARWDEQFF.

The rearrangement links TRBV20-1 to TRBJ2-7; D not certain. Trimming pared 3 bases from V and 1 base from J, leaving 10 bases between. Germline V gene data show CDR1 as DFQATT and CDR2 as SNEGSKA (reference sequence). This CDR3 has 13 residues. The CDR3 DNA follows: TGCAGTGCTAGGGCACTTACATCCTACGAGCAGTACTTC. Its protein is CSARALTSYEQYF.

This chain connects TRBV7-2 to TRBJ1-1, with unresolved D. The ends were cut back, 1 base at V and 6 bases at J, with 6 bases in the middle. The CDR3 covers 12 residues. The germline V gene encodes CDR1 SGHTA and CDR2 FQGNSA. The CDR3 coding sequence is TGTGCCAGCAGCTTAGATGGGCCTGAAGCTTTCTTT. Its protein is CASSLDGPEAFF.

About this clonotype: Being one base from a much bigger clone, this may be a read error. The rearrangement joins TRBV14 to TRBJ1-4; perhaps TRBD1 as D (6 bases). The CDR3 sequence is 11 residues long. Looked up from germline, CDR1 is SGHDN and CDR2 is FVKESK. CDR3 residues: CSSSRGLRLFF. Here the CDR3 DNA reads TGTTCCAGCAGCCGGGGGCTCCGGCTGTTTTTT.

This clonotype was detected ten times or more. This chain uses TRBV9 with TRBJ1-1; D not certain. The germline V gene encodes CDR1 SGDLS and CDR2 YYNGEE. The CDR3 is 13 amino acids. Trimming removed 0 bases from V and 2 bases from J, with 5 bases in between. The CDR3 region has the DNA TGTGCCAGCAGCGTAGCAGTTAACACTGAAGCTTTCTTT. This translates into CASSVAVNTEAFF.